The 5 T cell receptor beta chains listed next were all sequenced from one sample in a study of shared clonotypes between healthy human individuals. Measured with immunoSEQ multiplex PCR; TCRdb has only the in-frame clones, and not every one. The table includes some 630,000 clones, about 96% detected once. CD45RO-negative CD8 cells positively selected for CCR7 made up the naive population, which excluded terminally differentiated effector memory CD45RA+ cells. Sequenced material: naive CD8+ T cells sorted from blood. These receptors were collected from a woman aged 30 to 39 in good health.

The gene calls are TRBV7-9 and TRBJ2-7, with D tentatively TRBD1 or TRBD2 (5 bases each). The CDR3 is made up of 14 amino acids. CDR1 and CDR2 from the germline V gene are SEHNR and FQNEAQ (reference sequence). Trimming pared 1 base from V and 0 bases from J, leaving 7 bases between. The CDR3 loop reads CASSLGDPSYEQYF. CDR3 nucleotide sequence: TGTGCCAGCAGCTTAGGGGACCCCTCCTACGAGCAGTACTTC.

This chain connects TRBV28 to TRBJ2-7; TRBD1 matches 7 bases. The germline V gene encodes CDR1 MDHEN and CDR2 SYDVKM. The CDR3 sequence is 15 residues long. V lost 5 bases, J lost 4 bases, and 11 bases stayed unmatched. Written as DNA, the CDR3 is TGTGCCAGCAGTCTAACCGGGACAGAGCTATACGAGCAGTACTTC. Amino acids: CASSLTGTELYEQYF. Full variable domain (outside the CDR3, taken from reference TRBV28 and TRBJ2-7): DVKVTQSSRYLVKRTGEKVFLECVQDMDHENMFWYRQDPGLGLRLIYFSYDVKMKEKGDIPEGYSVSREKKERFSLILESASTNQTSMYLCASSLTGTELYEQYFGPGTRLTVT.

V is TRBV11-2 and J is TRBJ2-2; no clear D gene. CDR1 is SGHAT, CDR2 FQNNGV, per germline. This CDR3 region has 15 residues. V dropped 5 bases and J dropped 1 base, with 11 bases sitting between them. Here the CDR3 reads CASSPARLNTGELFF. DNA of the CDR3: TGTGCCAGCAGCCCTGCGAGATTGAACACCGGGGAGCTGTTTTTT. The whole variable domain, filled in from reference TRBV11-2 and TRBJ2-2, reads EAGVAQSPRYKIIEKRQSVAFWCNPISGHATLYWYQQILGQGPKLLIQFQNNGVVDDSQLPKDRFSAERLKGVDSTLKIQPAKLEDSAVYLCASSPARLNTGELFFGEGSRLTVL.

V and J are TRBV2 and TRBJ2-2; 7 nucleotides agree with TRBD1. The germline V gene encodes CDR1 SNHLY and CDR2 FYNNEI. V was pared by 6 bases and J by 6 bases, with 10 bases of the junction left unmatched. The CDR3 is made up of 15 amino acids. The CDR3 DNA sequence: TGTGCCAGCAGAGACAGGGATCGACGCCCCGGGGAGCTGTTTTTT. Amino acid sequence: CASRDRDRRPGELFF. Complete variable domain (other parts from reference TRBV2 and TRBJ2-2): EPEVTQTPSHQVTQMGQEVILRCVPISNHLYFYWYRQILGQKVEFLVSFYNNEISEKSEIFDDQFSVERPDGSNFTLKIRSTKLEDSAMYFCASRDRDRRPGELFFGEGSRLTVL.

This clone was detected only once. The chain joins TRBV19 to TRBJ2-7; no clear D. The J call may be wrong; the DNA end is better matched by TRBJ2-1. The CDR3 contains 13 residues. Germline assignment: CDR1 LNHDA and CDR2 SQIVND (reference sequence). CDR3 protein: CASSIGPYNEQFF. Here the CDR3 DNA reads TGTGCCAGTAGTATAGGGCCTTACAATGAGCAGTTCTTC.